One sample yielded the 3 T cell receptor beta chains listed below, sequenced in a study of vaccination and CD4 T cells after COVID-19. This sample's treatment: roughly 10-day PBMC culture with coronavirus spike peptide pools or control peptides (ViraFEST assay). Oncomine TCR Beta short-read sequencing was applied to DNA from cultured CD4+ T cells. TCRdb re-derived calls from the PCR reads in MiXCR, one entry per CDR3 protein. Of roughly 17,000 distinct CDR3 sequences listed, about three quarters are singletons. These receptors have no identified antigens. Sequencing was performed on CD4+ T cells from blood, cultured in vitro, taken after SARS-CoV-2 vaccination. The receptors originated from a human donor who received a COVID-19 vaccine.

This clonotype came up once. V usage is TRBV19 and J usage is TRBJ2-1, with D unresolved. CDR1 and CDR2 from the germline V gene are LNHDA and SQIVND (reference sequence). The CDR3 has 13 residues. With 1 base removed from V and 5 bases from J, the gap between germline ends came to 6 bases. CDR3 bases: TGTGCCAGTAGTATAGGGCTAAACAATGAGCAGTTCTTC. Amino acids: CASSIGLNNEQFF.

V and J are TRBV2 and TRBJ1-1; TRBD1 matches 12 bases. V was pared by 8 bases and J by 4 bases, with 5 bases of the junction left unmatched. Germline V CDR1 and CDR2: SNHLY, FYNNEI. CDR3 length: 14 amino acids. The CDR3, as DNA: TGTGCCAGCGGGGGACAGGGGGCGAGCACTGAAGCTTTCTTT. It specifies CASGGQGASTEAFF. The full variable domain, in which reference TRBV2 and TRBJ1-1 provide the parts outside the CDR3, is EPEVTQTPSHQVTQMGQEVILRCVPISNHLYFYWYRQILGQKVEFLVSFYNNEISEKSEIFDDQFSVERPDGSNFTLKIRSTKLEDSAMYFCASGGQGASTEAFFGQGTRLTVV.

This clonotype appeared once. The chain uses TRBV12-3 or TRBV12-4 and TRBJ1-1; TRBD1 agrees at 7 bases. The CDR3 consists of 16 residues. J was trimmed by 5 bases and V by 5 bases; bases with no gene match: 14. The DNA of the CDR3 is TGTGCCAGCAGTCCGAGACAGGGTAAGGCTTTAACTGAAGCTTTCTTT. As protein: CASSPRQGKALTEAFF.